This passage covers 22 T cell receptor beta chains from one sample sequenced in a study of CD8 T cells in Susac syndrome. RNA, at about 0.45 to 1 ug, was reverse transcribed with random hexamers. A single record per CDR3 protein comes from TCRdb applying MiXCR to the immunoSEQ multiplex PCR reads. The sample includes 150,000 or so distinct CDR3 sequences, around 96% of them seen just once. The sample comprised CD4+ T cells from PBMCs. The receptors come from a human donor in good health.

V usage is TRBV27 and J usage is TRBJ1-6; 8 bases match TRBD1. Germline loops: CDR1 MNHEY, CDR2 SMNVEV (reference sequence). The CDR3 consists of 16 residues. With V trimmed by 5 bases and J by 3 bases, 6 bases remained unmatched. CDR3 nucleotides: TGTGCCAGCAGTCCACACGGACAGGGCTATAATTCACCCCTCCACTTT. Its translation is CASSPHGQGYNSPLHF.

The chain recombines TRBV12-3 or TRBV12-4 with TRBJ2-7; 14 bases are shared with TRBD2. The length of the CDR3 is 16 residues. Trimming at V came to 5 bases and at J to 6 bases, leaving 9 bases not matched to a gene. The CDR3 nucleotides read TGTGCCAGCAGTCACTCGTCGACTAGCGGGAGGGCCGAGCAGTACTTC. It encodes CASSHSSTSGRAEQYF.

The chain is built from TRBV19 and TRBJ2-5; 10 bases match TRBD2. With V trimmed by 6 bases and J by 5 bases, 12 bases remained unmatched. In germline, CDR1 is LNHDA, CDR2 SQIVND (reference sequence). This CDR3 region has 16 residues. CDR3 protein: CASRRTSGHLGETQYF. Here the CDR3 DNA reads TGTGCCAGTAGGAGGACTAGCGGCCATCTCGGGGAGACCCAGTACTTC.

The J gene is TRBJ1-1, the V gene TRBV7-2, with unresolved D. Deletions cut 5 bases from V and 0 bases from J, with 7 bases between. The germline V gene has CDR1 SGHTA and CDR2 FQGNSA. The length of the CDR3 is 13 residues. Here the CDR3 DNA reads TGTGCCAGCAGCACTCCACTGAACACTGAAGCTTTCTTT. Amino acid sequence: CASSTPLNTEAFF.

The J gene is TRBJ2-7, the V gene TRBV7-8, with TRBD1 matching 9 bases. CDR3 size: 16 residues. V gave up 5 bases and J gave up 3 bases; unmatched junction bases: 11. CDR1 SGHVS and CDR2 FQNEAQ come from the germline V gene. The chain's CDR3 is CASSPRTGTGSYEQYF. The CDR3 coding sequence is TGTGCCAGCAGCCCGAGAACCGGGACAGGGAGCTACGAGCAGTACTTC.

The V call is TRBV20-1, the J call TRBJ1-2; D remains unclear. CDR1 is DFQATT and CDR2 is SNEGSKA in the germline V gene (reference sequence). This CDR3 spans 14 amino acids. Between the trimmed V and J ends, which lost 5 bases and 2 bases, there was a span of 15 bases. The CDR3 sequence is CSADLIPANYGYTF. The CDR3 coding sequence is TGCAGTGCTGACCTCATACCCGCGAACTATGGCTACACCTTC.

The gene calls are TRBV7-2 and TRBJ1-1; D gene unclear. Trimming stripped 2 bases from V and 4 bases from J, with 8 bases between. Germline loops: CDR1 SGHTA, CDR2 FQGNSA. This CDR3 has 13 residues. In nucleotides, the CDR3 is TGTGCCAGCAGCTTACAGGAGTTCACTGAAGCTTTCTTT. This codes for CASSLQEFTEAFF.

The genes are TRBV27 and TRBJ1-2; the D gene is possibly TRBD1 (6 bases). The CDR3 loop spans 14 amino acids. V lost 8 bases to trimming and J lost 2 bases, with 15 bases between them. CDR1 and CDR2 from the germline V gene are MNHEY and SMNVEV (reference sequence). The CDR3 DNA follows: TGTGCCAGCTCCCTACATGGGACAAACTATGGCTACACCTTC. Translated: CASSLHGTNYGYTF.

The V gene is TRBV30, the J gene TRBJ2-2; no clear D gene. CDR3 length: 15 amino acids. Germline V gene data show CDR1 as GTSNPN and CDR2 as SVGIG (reference sequence). V gave up 0 bases and J gave up 5 bases, with 13 bases separating them. CDR3 in amino acids: CAWSVQPLLTGELFF. The CDR3 DNA reads as TGTGCCTGGAGTGTACAGCCCTTACTGACCGGGGAGCTGTTTTTT.

The rearrangement uses TRBV9 and TRBJ1-5, with D unresolved. The CDR3 has 14 residues. Between the trimmed V and J ends, which lost 3 bases and 4 bases, there was a span of 11 bases. The germline CDR1 and CDR2 sequences are SGDLS and YYNGEE. CDR3 protein: CASSAAGLNQPQHF. In nucleotides, the CDR3 is TGTGCCAGCAGCGCTGCCGGACTTAATCAGCCCCAGCATTTT.

The chain links TRBV12-5 to TRBJ2-3, with TRBD2 matching over 9 bases. The ends lost 6 bases at V and 1 base at J; junction bases unmatched: 5. Germline V gene lookup returns CDR1 LGHNT and CDR2 FRNRAP. The CDR3 is 15 amino acids. CDR3 DNA sequence: TGTGCTAGTGGAAAAAGCGGGGGGCGCACAGATACGCAGTATTTT. Translation: CASGKSGGRTDTQYF.

The V and J genes are TRBV20-1 and TRBJ1-1; TRBD1 matches 7 bases. CDR1 DFQATT and CDR2 SNEGSKA come from the germline V gene (reference sequence). The trim removed 7 bases at V and 1 base at J, leaving 6 bases unmatched. This CDR3 contains 13 residues. CDR3 loop: CSGPGQPNTEAFF. CDR3 nucleotide sequence: TGCAGTGGTCCGGGACAGCCGAACACTGAAGCTTTCTTT.

The V call is TRBV6-1, the J call TRBJ2-1; 9 nucleotides align to TRBD1. The CDR3 is made up of 15 amino acids. V was clipped by 2 bases and J by 5 bases; unmatched bases: 4. The germline CDR1 and CDR2 sequences are MNHNS and SASEGT. Written as DNA, the CDR3 is TGTGCCAGCAGTGAACGACAGGGGGGCAACAATGAGCAGTTCTTC. Translating it yields CASSERQGGNNEQFF.

The sample holds a few counts of this clonotype. J is TRBJ2-7 and V is TRBV4-3; tentative D call: TRBD1 (5 bases). Germline CDR1 is LGHNA and CDR2 is YSLEER. Trimming took 0 bases from V and 3 from J, leaving 9 bases between them. The CDR3 spans 14 residues. In nucleotides, the CDR3 is TGCGCCAGCAGCCAAGACAGGGTTAGCTACGAGCAGTACTTC. Its translation: CASSQDRVSYEQYF.

This clonotype was recorded once. The genes are TRBV18 and TRBJ2-2; D gene unclear. Trimming took 0 bases from V and 6 from J, leaving 2 bases between them. The CDR3 loop spans 12 amino acids. CDR1 and CDR2 (germline): KGHSH, LQKENI. The DNA of the CDR3 is TGTGCCAGCTCACCACCGGCCGGGGAGCTGTTTTTT. It codes for CASSPPAGELFF.

The chain combines TRBV7-2 with TRBJ1-2; D unclear. The length of the CDR3 is 12 residues. Germline-derived CDR1 and CDR2 are SGHTA and FQGNSA. V was pared by 4 bases and J by 4 bases, with 7 bases between. The CDR3 sequence is CASSSRSYGYTF. The CDR3 DNA reads as TGTGCCAGCAGCTCCAGGTCCTATGGCTACACCTTC.

The chain carries TRBV4-2 and TRBJ2-3; 9 nucleotides align to TRBD2. This CDR3 region has 14 residues. The germline V gene has CDR1 LGHNA and CDR2 YNFKEQ. V was clipped by 3 bases and J by 4 bases; unmatched bases: 2. The CDR3 protein is CASSQIAGADTQYF. In nucleotides, the CDR3 is TGTGCCAGCAGCCAGATAGCGGGGGCAGATACGCAGTATTTT.

The V call is TRBV19, the J call TRBJ2-5, with 8 nucleotides matching TRBD1. The V segment lost 3 bases and the J segment 4 bases; nucleotides outside the gene matches: 4. There are 14 residues in the CDR3. The germline V gene has CDR1 LNHDA and CDR2 SQIVND (reference sequence). CDR3 sequence: CASSIGQGAETQYF. CDR3 nucleotides: TGTGCCAGTAGTATCGGGCAGGGGGCAGAGACCCAGTACTTC.

The rearrangement links TRBV3-1 to TRBJ2-4; tentative D call: TRBD1 (6 bases). With 3 bases removed from V and 0 bases from J, the gap between germline ends came to 12 bases. The CDR3 has 16 amino acids. Per the germline V gene, CDR1 is LGHDT and CDR2 is YNNKEL (reference sequence). The DNA of the CDR3 is TGTGCCAGCAGCCAGGACACAGGGTTAGCCAAAAACATTCAGTACTTC. Residues: CASSQDTGLAKNIQYF.

The V call is TRBV15, the J call TRBJ2-3, with a tentative D call TRBD1 (5 bases). Trimming removed 1 base at V and 2 bases at J, with 7 bases between. Germline values: CDR1 LNHNV, CDR2 YYDKDF (reference sequence). CDR3 length: 14 amino acids. The CDR3 sequence is CATSRGQFTDTQYF. CDR3 nucleotides: TGTGCCACCAGCAGAGGACAGTTCACAGATACGCAGTATTTT.

The rearrangement joins TRBV12-3 or TRBV12-4 to TRBJ1-2, with D tentatively TRBD1 (5 bases). The CDR3 spans 14 residues. With 5 bases removed from V and 0 bases from J, the gap between germline ends came to 10 bases. In DNA, the CDR3 is TGTGCCAGCAGTAGGGACGGGACTAACTATGGCTACACCTTC. It encodes CASSRDGTNYGYTF.

The chain employs TRBV3-1 and TRBJ1-2; D may be TRBD1 (6 bases). Looked up from germline, CDR1 is LGHDT and CDR2 is YNNKEL (reference sequence). CDR3 size: 14 residues. Trimming took off 1 base at V and 5 bases at J, with 11 bases between the two ends. CDR3 DNA sequence: TGTGCCAGCAGCCAAGCAGGGGCAGAATATGGCTACACCTTC. This gives the protein CASSQAGAEYGYTF. The full variable domain, its missing parts supplied by reference TRBV3-1 and TRBJ1-2, is DTAVSQTPKYLVTQMGNDKSIKCEQNLGHDTMYWYKQDSKKFLKIMFSYNNKELIINETVPNRFSPKSPDKAHLNLHINSLELGDSAVYFCASSQAGAEYGYTFGSGTRLTVV.